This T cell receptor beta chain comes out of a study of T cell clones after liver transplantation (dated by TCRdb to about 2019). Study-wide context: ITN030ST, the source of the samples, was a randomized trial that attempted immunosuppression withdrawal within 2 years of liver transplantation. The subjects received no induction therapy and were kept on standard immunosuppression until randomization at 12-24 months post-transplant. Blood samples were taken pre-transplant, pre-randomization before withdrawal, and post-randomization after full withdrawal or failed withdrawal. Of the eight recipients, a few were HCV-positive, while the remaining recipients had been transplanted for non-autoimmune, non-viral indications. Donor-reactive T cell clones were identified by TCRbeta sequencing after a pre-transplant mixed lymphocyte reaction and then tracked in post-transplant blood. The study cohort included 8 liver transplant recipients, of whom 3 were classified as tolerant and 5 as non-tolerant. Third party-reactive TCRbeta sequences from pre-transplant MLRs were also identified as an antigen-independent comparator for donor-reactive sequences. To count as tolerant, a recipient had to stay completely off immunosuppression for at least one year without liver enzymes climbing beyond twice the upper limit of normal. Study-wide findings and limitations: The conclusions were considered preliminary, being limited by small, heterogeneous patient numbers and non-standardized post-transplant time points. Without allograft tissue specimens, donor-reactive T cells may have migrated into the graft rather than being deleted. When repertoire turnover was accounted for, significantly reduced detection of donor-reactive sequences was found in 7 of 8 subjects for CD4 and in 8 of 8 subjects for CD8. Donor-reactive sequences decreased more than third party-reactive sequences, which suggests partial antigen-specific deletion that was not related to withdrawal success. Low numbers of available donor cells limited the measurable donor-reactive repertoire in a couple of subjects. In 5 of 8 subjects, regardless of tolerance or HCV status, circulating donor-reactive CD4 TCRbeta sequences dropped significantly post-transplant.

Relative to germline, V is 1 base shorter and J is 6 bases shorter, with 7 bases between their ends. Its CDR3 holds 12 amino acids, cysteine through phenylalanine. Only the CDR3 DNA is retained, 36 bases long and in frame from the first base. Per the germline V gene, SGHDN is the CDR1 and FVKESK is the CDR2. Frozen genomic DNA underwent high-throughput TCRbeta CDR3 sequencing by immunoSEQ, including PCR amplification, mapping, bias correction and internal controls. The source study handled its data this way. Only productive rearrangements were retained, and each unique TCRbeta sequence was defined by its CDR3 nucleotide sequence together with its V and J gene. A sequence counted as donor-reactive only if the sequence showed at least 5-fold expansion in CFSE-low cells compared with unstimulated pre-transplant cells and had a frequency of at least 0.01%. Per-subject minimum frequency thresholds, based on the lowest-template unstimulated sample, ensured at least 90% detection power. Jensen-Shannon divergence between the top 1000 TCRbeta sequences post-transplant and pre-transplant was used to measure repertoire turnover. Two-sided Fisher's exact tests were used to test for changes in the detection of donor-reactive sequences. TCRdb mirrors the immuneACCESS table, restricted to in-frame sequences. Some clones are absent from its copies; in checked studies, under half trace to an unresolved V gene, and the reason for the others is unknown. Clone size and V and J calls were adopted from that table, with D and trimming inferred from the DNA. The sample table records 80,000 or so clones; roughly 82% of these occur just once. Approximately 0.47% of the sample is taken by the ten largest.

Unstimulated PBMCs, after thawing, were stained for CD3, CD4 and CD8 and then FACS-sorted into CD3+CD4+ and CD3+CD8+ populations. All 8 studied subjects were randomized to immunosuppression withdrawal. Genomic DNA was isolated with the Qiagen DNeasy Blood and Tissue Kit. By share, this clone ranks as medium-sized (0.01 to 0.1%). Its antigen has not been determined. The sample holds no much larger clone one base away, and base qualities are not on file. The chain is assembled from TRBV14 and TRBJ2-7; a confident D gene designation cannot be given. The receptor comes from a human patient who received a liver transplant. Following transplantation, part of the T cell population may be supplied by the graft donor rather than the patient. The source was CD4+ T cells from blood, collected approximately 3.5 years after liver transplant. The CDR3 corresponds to CASSQVRLEQYF. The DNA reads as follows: TGTGCCAGCAGCCAAGTGCGACTCGAGCAGTACTTC.